Listed here is a single TCR beta chain. Its antigen is not identified. The data derive from a study of blood T cells in healthy people across ages. Study conclusions and caveats: From one million sequenced T cells, diversity estimates were lower bounds.

Alongside a J-beta primer mix, a sample-barcoded 5' primer served in a second PCR lasting 7 to 11 cycles. From the 5' RACE reads, TCRdb called clonotypes with MiXCR, one entry per CDR3 protein. The sample contains around 1.5 million distinct CDR3 sequences, about 32% of which appear only once. Germline CDR1 and CDR2: SGHRS and YFSETQ. V lost 4 bases, J lost 5 bases, and 8 bases stayed unmatched. The CDR3 has 14 residues. This receptor was taken from a woman in her twenties or thirties in good health. The sample was blood. The gene calls are TRBV5-1 and TRBJ2-7; 8 positions agree with TRBD1. DNA for the CDR3: TGCGCCAGCAGCAGAGACCCGACAGGGGACGAGCAGTACTTC. Its translation: CASSRDPTGDEQYF.